This TCR beta chain originates from a study of shared clonotypes between healthy human individuals. Assay execution took place at the deep level. Across several immunoSEQ plates, the genomic DNA of each subset was split evenly. Assay used: immunoSEQ multiplex PCR; TCRdb lists only in-frame clones, some missing. The sample holds about 600,000 clones, roughly four fifths seen once. Study-wide results and caveats: Sequencing depth was predicted to influence how clonotypes are shared among donors.

The CDR3 runs to 15 residues. The germline CDR1 and CDR2 sequences are MDHEN and SYDVKM. J was trimmed by 4 bases and V by 5 bases; bases with no gene match: 4. This clone is a singleton in its sample. Its antigen remains unknown. This receptor was obtained from a woman aged 40 to 55 in good health. Some clones in this sample may be carry-over from other donors' samples. The sequenced material came from PBMCs. The chain couples TRBV28 to TRBJ1-5; 11 bases are shared with TRBD1. The CDR3 loop is CASSRDRGINQPQHF. The CDR3 bases are TGTGCCAGCAGTCGGGACAGGGGGATTAATCAGCCCCAGCATTTT. Filled out from reference TRBV28 and TRBJ1-5, the complete variable domain reads DVKVTQSSRYLVKRTGEKVFLECVQDMDHENMFWYRQDPGLGLRLIYFSYDVKMKEKGDIPEGYSVSREKKERFSLILESASTNQTSMYLCASSRDRGINQPQHFGDGTRLSIL.